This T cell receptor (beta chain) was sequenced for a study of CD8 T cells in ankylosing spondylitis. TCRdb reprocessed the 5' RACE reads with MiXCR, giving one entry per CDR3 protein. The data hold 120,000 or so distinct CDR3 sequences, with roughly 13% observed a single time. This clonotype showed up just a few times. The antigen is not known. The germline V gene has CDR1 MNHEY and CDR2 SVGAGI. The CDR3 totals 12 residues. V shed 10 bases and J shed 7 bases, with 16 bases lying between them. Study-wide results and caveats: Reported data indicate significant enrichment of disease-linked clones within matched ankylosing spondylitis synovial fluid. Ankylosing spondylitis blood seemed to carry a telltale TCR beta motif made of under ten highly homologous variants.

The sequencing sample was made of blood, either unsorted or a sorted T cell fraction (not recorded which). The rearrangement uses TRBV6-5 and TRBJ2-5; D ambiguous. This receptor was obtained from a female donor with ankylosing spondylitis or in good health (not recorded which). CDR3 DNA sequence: TGTGCCACTCGAAAGATTGGGTGGACCCAGTACTTC. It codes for CATRKIGWTQYF.